A selection of T cell receptor beta chains follows, all from one sample in a study of cytomegalovirus exposure and HLA in healthy donors. The protocol was immunoSEQ multiplex PCR, while the TCRdb copy is restricted to in-frame clones and leaves out a portion. Among around 300,000 clones listed, approximately 88% were seen once. Sequenced material: PBMCs. These receptors were collected from a man aged 25-40 years in good health and CMV-seronegative. Both conserved end residues are trimmed from each CDR3. Each record gives: CDR3 protein, D gene, V gene. A D gene is named only where the DNA matches it firmly.

ASTPFSYNEQF NA TRBV28
SVFGAENTGELF NA TRBV29-1
ASSPPERGGQPQH NA TRBV18
ASSLPLSGARTDTQY TRBD2 TRBV7-9
ASSLGQSLYEQY NA TRBV7-8
ASSQVRRGNNNEQF TRBD2 TRBV4-1
ASSLSPPGGLGFYEQY NA TRBV27
ASSLLGQGLTGELF TRBD1 TRBV14
ASSPGTGFAREQY TRBD1 TRBV18
ASSLAQGPLDSPLH NA TRBV5-1
ASGGTGTRDSPLH NA TRBV2
ASSEQGHYT TRBD1 TRBV19
ASSRTPGQVYEQY TRBD1 TRBV18
ATSRALDSLASPSSPLH NA TRBV15
ASSLVGTSGHEQF TRBD2 TRBV7-2
ASSLDRSYSYNSPLH NA TRBV5-6
ASSLGASGGEEQF TRBD2 TRBV5-8
SVNSVARNEQF NA TRBV29-1
ASALGGGNQPQH NA TRBV6-6
ASSHTGVSSGNTIY NA TRBV11-2
ASTLGGQGAPAYGYT TRBD1 TRBV5-1
ASSESPGSADTQY NA TRBV2
ASSVGQGYEQY TRBD1 TRBV7-2
ASSQDSGQGGSPLH TRBD1 TRBV4-2
ASSETGRTEAF TRBD1 TRBV7-9
ASSLGGRAETQY NA TRBV5-4
ASSIRAGRVYEQY TRBD2 TRBV19
ASSPQRQGRSEAF TRBD1 TRBV28
ASSQDLEVGTEAF NA TRBV4-2
ASKGQGLNSPLH TRBD1 TRBV19
ASSERAGTVNTGELF TRBD1 TRBV10-2
ASSLAGQLQETQY NA TRBV7-2
ASSRAGEDGYT NA TRBV11-2
ASRLGTSGDNEQF TRBD2 TRBV27
ASSQDLSDTQY NA TRBV4-1
ASSRTGESQNIQY TRBD1 TRBV7-2